This T cell receptor (beta chain) was identified during a study of T cell responses to AZD1222 COVID-19 vaccine. Using immunoSEQ multiplex PCR, the repertoire was profiled, and TCRdb retains in-frame clones only, with some absent. The sample carries 150,000 to 190,000 clones, 87% recorded once. Study observations and caveats: The donors showed a predominance of white British ancestry and of females, with possible underestimation of clonal diversity.

Looked up from germline, CDR1 is SGDLS and CDR2 is YYNGEE. The V end was cut by 4 bases, the J end by 2 bases, with 16 bases between. The length of the CDR3 is 15 residues. In the case of this clone: Its antigen is not identified.

Here the sequenced sample was peripheral blood, taken 28 days after the second AZD1222 dose. The receptor comes from an adult who received the AZD1222 COVID-19 vaccine. The rearrangement joins TRBV9 to TRBJ2-7; D is perhaps TRBD2 (5 bases). CDR3: CASSPRTGPPYEQYF. DNA for the CDR3: TGTGCCAGCAGCCCACGGACTGGGCCTCCCTACGAGCAGTACTTC.